Shown below are 27 T cell receptor beta chains from a single sample sequenced in a study of STAT5B mutations in CD4+ large granular lymphocyte leukemia. The assay was immunoSEQ multiplex PCR, and TCRdb's table has in-frame clones only and misses some. The repertoire has about 45,000 clones, 80% to 90% of them found once; the top ten carry about 2.8%. Sequenced sample: CD4+ T cells from blood buffy coats. Receptor source: a human donor in good health.

In its sample, this clone was seen once. The J gene is TRBJ1-1, the V gene TRBV20-1; D call uncertain. The CDR3 has 11 amino acids. CDR1 DFQATT and CDR2 SNEGSKA come from the germline V gene (reference sequence). Trimming took off 0 bases at V and 9 bases at J, with 8 bases between the two ends. For the CDR3, the DNA is TGCAGTGCTAGAGAGGTTGGAAAAGCTTTCTTT. It is translated as CSAREVGKAFF.

CDR3 sequence: CASSQVGENTGELFF. The CDR3 bases are TGTGCCAGCAGCCAAGTGGGGGAGAACACCGGGGAGCTGTTTTTT. V gene TRBV14 combines with J gene TRBJ2-2; D assignment may be TRBD1 or TRBD2 (5 bases each). The CDR3 is 15 residues long. Germline V gene sequence: CDR1 SGHDN, CDR2 FVKESK. Between the trimmed V and J ends, which lost 1 base and 1 base, there was a span of 7 bases.

This chain links TRBV2 with TRBJ1-1; the match to TRBD1 covers 7 bases. CDR3 length equals 14 residues. From germline, CDR1 is SNHLY and CDR2 FYNNEI. Unmatched junction bases numbered 4, after V lost 5 bases and J lost 1 base. The chain's CDR3 is CASSTGQRNTEAFF. The DNA for the CDR3 is TGTGCCAGCAGTACGGGACAGAGGAACACTGAAGCTTTCTTT.

The V and J genes are TRBV4-3 and TRBJ2-7; D remains ambiguous. The V gene's germline CDR1 is LGHNA and CDR2 YSLEER. The length of the CDR3 is 15 residues. V dropped 1 base and J dropped 1 base, with 11 bases sitting between them. The CDR3 coding sequence is TGCGCCAGCAGCCAAGGACCCACAGAGTCCTACGAGCAGTACTTC. Protein product: CASSQGPTESYEQYF.

The V gene is TRBV2, the J gene TRBJ1-6, with D tentatively TRBD1 (5 bases). CDR3 size: 13 residues. Between the trimmed V and J ends, which lost 4 bases and 6 bases, there was a span of 7 bases. Per the germline V gene, CDR1 is SNHLY and CDR2 is FYNNEI. CDR3 sequence: CASSAQGNSPLHF. CDR3 bases: TGTGCCAGCAGTGCTCAGGGTAATTCACCCCTCCACTTT.

The chain carries TRBV4-1 and TRBJ2-5; D remains ambiguous. Germline CDR1 and CDR2: MGHRA and YSYEKL. The V end lost 1 base, the J end lost 5 bases, and 14 bases lay between the germline ends. The CDR3 length is 15 residues. CDR3 nucleotide sequence: TGCGCCAGCAGCCAAGCAGGTTGGGCCAGGGAGACCCAGTACTTC. This encodes CASSQAGWARETQYF.

The chain has TRBV6-6 and TRBJ2-2; 10 bases are a match to TRBD2. The J segment lost 3 bases and the V segment lost 4 bases, leaving 2 bases of the junction unmatched. Germline V gene lookup returns CDR1 MNHNY and CDR2 SVGAGI (reference sequence). The CDR3 contains 15 residues. DNA for the CDR3: TGTGCCAGCAGTTTCCTAGCGGGAGACACCGGGGAGCTGTTTTTT. Protein: CASSFLAGDTGELFF.

The J gene is TRBJ2-7, the V gene TRBV2, with D possibly being TRBD2 (6 bases). Germline lookup yields CDR1 SNHLY and CDR2 FYNNEI. V was pared by 3 bases and J by 4 bases, with 13 bases between. CDR3 size: 14 residues. The CDR3 reads CASSEAGPRYEQYF. Written as DNA, the CDR3 is TGTGCCAGCAGTGAGGCGGGACCCAGGTACGAGCAGTACTTC.

The J gene is TRBJ2-7, the V gene TRBV19; D unresolved. V shed 4 bases and J shed 0 bases, with 10 bases lying between them. The germline gives CDR1 LNHDA, CDR2 SQIVND (reference sequence). The CDR3 runs to 14 residues. DNA of the CDR3: TGTGCCAGTAGTACTACCATAAACTCCTACGAGCAGTACTTC. The encoded protein is CASSTTINSYEQYF.

Here the CDR3 DNA reads TGCGCCAGCAGCCAATGGGACAGGGGTGACACCGGGGAGCTGTTTTTT. This translates into CASSQWDRGDTGELFF. This chain links TRBV4-3 with TRBJ2-2; 10 positions agree with TRBD1. The CDR3 spans 16 residues. Germline loops: CDR1 LGHNA, CDR2 YSLEER. V shed 2 bases, J shed 3 bases, and the junction held 3 bases outside the gene matches.

V and J are TRBV4-3 and TRBJ2-3; the D gene is possibly TRBD1 (6 bases). Trimming left V 1 base short and J 0 bases short, with 14 bases between. The length of the CDR3 is 17 residues. Germline CDR1 and CDR2: LGHNA and YSLEER. CDR3 sequence: CASSQGAGGGSTDTQYF. Here the CDR3 DNA reads TGCGCCAGCAGCCAAGGAGCTGGGGGCGGTAGCACAGATACGCAGTATTTT.

The chain carries TRBV18 and TRBJ2-7; TRBD1 matches at 8 bases. CDR1 and CDR2 (germline): KGHSH, LQKENI. The CDR3 consists of 14 residues. J gave up 4 bases and V 3 bases, and 5 bases lay outside the gene matches. CDR3: CASSPITGGYEQYF. The CDR3 DNA sequence: TGTGCCAGCTCACCGATTACAGGGGGTTACGAGCAGTACTTC.

The V and J genes are TRBV5-1 and TRBJ1-5, with D tentatively TRBD1 (5 bases). Germline-derived CDR1 and CDR2 are SGHRS and YFSETQ. The CDR3 is made up of 15 amino acids. With 0 bases removed from V and 5 bases from J, the gap between germline ends came to 12 bases. The CDR3 DNA sequence: TGCGCCAGCAGCTTGGCGGGGGACGGGGATCAGCCCCAGCATTTT. As protein: CASSLAGDGDQPQHF.

The V call is TRBV6-6, the J call TRBJ1-5, with 11 nucleotides matching TRBD1. CDR1 MNHNY and CDR2 SVGAGI come from the germline V gene (reference sequence). J lost 8 bases, V lost 6 bases, and 9 bases had no gene match. The CDR3 sequence is 15 residues long. The CDR3 coding sequence is TGTGCCAGCAGGCCAGTGGACAGGGGGCTGGAGCCCCAGCATTTT. Translation gives CASRPVDRGLEPQHF.

The chain is built from TRBV19 and TRBJ2-1; possible D gene TRBD2, 6 bases. Germline V lookup: CDR1 LNHDA, CDR2 SQIVND (reference sequence). CDR3 length: 16 amino acids. With 5 bases removed from V and 0 bases from J, the gap between germline ends came to 14 bases. CDR3 protein: CASSLLALSSYNEQFF. The CDR3 region has the DNA TGTGCCAGTAGTCTTCTAGCGCTGAGCTCCTACAATGAGCAGTTCTTC.

V gene TRBV28 combines with J gene TRBJ1-1, with no clear D. From germline, CDR1 is MDHEN and CDR2 SYDVKM. The CDR3 is made up of 14 amino acids. V dropped 3 bases and J dropped 5 bases, with 13 bases sitting between them. This CDR3 is CASSFRQGQTEAFF. The CDR3 nucleotides are TGTGCCAGCAGTTTTCGGCAAGGGCAAACTGAAGCTTTCTTT.

The chain uses TRBV18 and TRBJ2-2; D is perhaps TRBD2 (5 bases). There are 15 residues in the CDR3. Looked up from germline, CDR1 is KGHSH and CDR2 is LQKENI. The V end was cut by 6 bases, the J end by 4 bases, with 15 bases between. CDR3 nucleotide sequence: TGTGCCAGCTCGGCTCTGCTCGAGGGCACCGGGGAGCTGTTTTTT. Residues: CASSALLEGTGELFF.

This chain joins TRBV13 and TRBJ1-6; the match to TRBD1 covers 10 bases. This CDR3 contains 15 residues. With V trimmed by 5 bases and J by 9 bases, 7 bases remained unmatched. CDR1 and CDR2 (germline): PRHDT, FYEKMQ (reference sequence). The CDR3 DNA is TGTGCCAGCAGCAGAAACCGGGACAGGGGTTCACCCCTCCACTTT. This translates into CASSRNRDRGSPLHF.

The chain carries TRBV5-1 and TRBJ2-5; 7 bases fit TRBD1. Germline CDR1 and CDR2: SGHRS and YFSETQ. V shed 4 bases and J 4 bases; nucleotides not matched to a gene: 4. This CDR3 comprises 13 residues. CDR3 bases: TGCGCCAGCAGCCTGACAGGGATAGAGACCCAGTACTTC. Protein sequence: CASSLTGIETQYF.

This sequence joins TRBV9 and TRBJ2-7, with 10 bases matching TRBD2. The length of the CDR3 is 15 residues. J was trimmed by 2 bases and V by 4 bases; bases with no gene match: 6. Germline CDR1 reads SGDLS; CDR2 reads YYNGEE. The DNA of the CDR3 is TGTGCCAGCAGCACCGGACTAGCGGAAACCTACGAGCAGTACTTC. It is translated as CASSTGLAETYEQYF. Based on the CDR3 plus reference TRBV9 and TRBJ2-7, the full variable domain is DSGVTQTPKHLITATGQRVTLRCSPRSGDLSVYWYQQSLDQGLQFLIQYYNGEERAKGNILERFSAQQFPDLHSELNLSSLELGDSALYFCASSTGLAETYEQYFGPGTRLTVT.

This clone has just one count. The gene calls are TRBV4-3 and TRBJ2-7; D unresolved. The CDR3 length is 15 residues. V lost 1 base, J lost 2 bases, and 12 bases lay in between. CDR1 and CDR2 (germline): LGHNA, YSLEER. The CDR3 reads CASSQAATSTYEQYF. In DNA, the CDR3 is TGCGCCAGCAGCCAAGCCGCAACTTCTACCTACGAGCAGTACTTC.

This chain connects TRBV5-1 to TRBJ1-4, with TRBD1 matching 12 bases. Losses at the gene ends were 4 bases for V and 4 bases for J; bases not matched to a gene: 5. The germline gives CDR1 SGHRS, CDR2 YFSETQ. This CDR3 spans 16 amino acids. For the CDR3, the DNA is TGCGCCAGCAGCCCCGGGACAGGGGGCTTTAATGAAAAACTGTTTTTT. Translation: CASSPGTGGFNEKLFF.

The rearrangement uses TRBV5-1 and TRBJ2-7; TRBD2 is a possible D gene (7 bases). The V end was cut by 0 bases, the J end by 5 bases, with 12 bases between. CDR1 SGHRS and CDR2 YFSETQ come from the germline V gene. The CDR3 length is 14 residues. The CDR3 DNA follows: TGCGCCAGCAGCTTGGAGGGGGGGCAGCACGAGCAGTACTTC. This translates into CASSLEGGQHEQYF.

The rearrangement joins TRBV2 to TRBJ2-7, with D perhaps being TRBD1 or TRBD2 (7 bases each). This CDR3 contains 13 residues. CDR1 and CDR2 from the germline V gene are SNHLY and FYNNEI. The ends were cut back, 10 bases at V and 6 bases at J, with 19 bases in the middle. The CDR3 protein is CAMVADREGEQYF. CDR3 nucleotide sequence: TGTGCCATGGTAGCCGACAGGGAGGGCGAGCAGTACTTC.

This clone was counted between two and nine times. This chain joins TRBV23-1 and TRBJ1-3; D ambiguous. TRBV23-1 is reported as an ORF; its role is uncertain. V was clipped by 0 bases and J by 0 bases, with 12 bases between them. The CDR3 has 17 amino acids. The CDR3 spells CASSQSRQDFSGNTIYF. As DNA, the CDR3 is TGCGCCAGCAGTCAATCGAGGCAGGACTTCTCTGGAAACACCATATATTTT.

The chain recombines TRBV10-3 with TRBJ1-1, with 10 bases that match TRBD1. Germline CDR1 ENHRY, CDR2 SYGVKD. CDR3 length: 18 residues. The ends lost 2 bases at V and 3 bases at J; junction bases unmatched: 12. The CDR3 nucleotides are TGTGCCATCAGTGAGAAGGGACAGGGGTGGACTACGGACACTGAAGCTTTCTTT. It is translated as CAISEKGQGWTTDTEAFF.

V gene TRBV29-1 combines with J gene TRBJ1-2, with 8 positions matching TRBD1. The germline V gene has CDR1 SQVTM and CDR2 ANQGSEA. This CDR3 is 13 amino acids long. V gave up 6 bases and J gave up 4 bases; unmatched junction bases: 7. The DNA of the CDR3 is TGCAGCGTCTATCGGACAGGGAGCTATGGCTACACCTTC. Protein product: CSVYRTGSYGYTF.